The rows below give T cell receptor beta chains drawn from one sample of a study of blood T cells in healthy people across ages. TCRdb reanalysed the 5' RACE reads using MiXCR and keeps one entry per CDR3 protein. Found here are about 580,000 distinct CDR3 sequences, around 48% of them singletons; the top ten hold 20% to 25%. Sequenced: blood. The receptors shown here come from an elderly man in good health. CDR3s include the opening cysteine and the closing phenylalanine or tryptophan. Each record gives: D gene, V gene, J gene, clone size, CDR3 protein, CDR3 DNA. D genes are given only for firm matches. Where a row states a size, it is once, few, many or the class of an expanded clone; other rows omit it.

D gene: NA; V gene: TRBV7-9; J gene: TRBJ2-5; clone size: few; CDR3 protein: CASSLTSGPRQETQYF; CDR3 DNA: TGTGCCAGCAGCTTAACCTCCGGGCCCCGCCAGGAGACCCAGTACTTC
D gene: NA; V gene: TRBV11-2; J gene: TRBJ1-6; clone size: NA; CDR3 protein: CASSLRGGRPSSYNSPLHF; CDR3 DNA: TGTGCCAGCAGCTTACGGGGGGGACGTCCGAGCTCCTATAATTCACCCCTCCACTTT
D gene: NA; V gene: TRBV7-8; J gene: TRBJ2-3; clone size: NA; CDR3 protein: CASSVHTDTQYF; CDR3 DNA: TGTGCCAGCAGCGTACACACAGATACGCAGTATTTT
D gene: TRBD1; V gene: TRBV25-1; J gene: TRBJ2-2; clone size: few; CDR3 protein: CASRPTGATGELFF; CDR3 DNA: TGTGCCAGCAGACCTACAGGGGCCACCGGGGAGCTGTTTTTT
D gene: NA; V gene: TRBV7-9; J gene: TRBJ1-2; clone size: few; CDR3 protein: CASSAWAGDGGYTF; CDR3 DNA: TGTGCCAGCAGCGCCTGGGCTGGGGATGGTGGCTACACCTTC
D gene: TRBD1; V gene: TRBV7-9; J gene: TRBJ2-6; clone size: many; CDR3 protein: CASSPTGAYSGANVLTF; CDR3 DNA: TGTGCCAGCAGCCCGACAGGGGCCTATTCTGGGGCCAACGTCCTGACTTTC
D gene: TRBD2; V gene: TRBV18; J gene: TRBJ2-5; clone size: NA; CDR3 protein: CASSPPSGSKETQYF; CDR3 DNA: TGTGCCAGCTCACCCCCAAGCGGGAGTAAAGAGACCCAGTACTTC
D gene: TRBD2; V gene: TRBV4-2; J gene: TRBJ2-1; clone size: few; CDR3 protein: CASSQFGSGGGYNEQFF; CDR3 DNA: TGTGCCAGCAGCCAATTCGGGAGCGGGGGGGGATACAATGAGCAGTTCTTC
D gene: TRBD2; V gene: TRBV20-1; J gene: TRBJ2-5; clone size: many; CDR3 protein: CSARDWGGVKETQYF; CDR3 DNA: TGCAGTGCTAGAGATTGGGGAGGGGTAAAAGAGACCCAGTACTTC
D gene: NA; V gene: TRBV6-2/TRBV6-3; J gene: TRBJ1-2; clone size: NA; CDR3 protein: CASRPDIYGYTF; CDR3 DNA: TGTGCCAGCAGACCCGATATATATGGCTACACCTTC
D gene: TRBD2; V gene: TRBV20-1; J gene: TRBJ2-7; clone size: NA; CDR3 protein: CSASDGLAVEQYF; CDR3 DNA: TGCAGTGCTAGTGATGGACTAGCGGTCGAGCAGTACTTC
D gene: TRBD2; V gene: TRBV7-2; J gene: TRBJ2-1; clone size: NA; CDR3 protein: CASSSLTSLNEQFF; CDR3 DNA: TGTGCCAGCAGCTCGTTGACTAGCCTGAATGAGCAGTTCTTC
D gene: NA; V gene: TRBV5-6; J gene: TRBJ1-1; clone size: NA; CDR3 protein: CASSFNGLNTEAFF; CDR3 DNA: TGTGCCAGCAGCTTCAATGGTCTAAACACTGAAGCTTTCTTT
D gene: NA; V gene: TRBV10-3; J gene: TRBJ2-3; clone size: NA; CDR3 protein: CAISVGDSTDTQYF; CDR3 DNA: TGTGCCATCTCGGTGGGCGATAGCACAGATACGCAGTATTTT
D gene: NA; V gene: TRBV20-1; J gene: TRBJ2-1; clone size: NA; CDR3 protein: CGARDPSGGGNEQFF; CDR3 DNA: TGCGGTGCTAGAGATCCGTCGGGGGGCGGCAATGAGCAGTTCTTC
D gene: TRBD1; V gene: TRBV7-7; J gene: TRBJ2-1; clone size: NA; CDR3 protein: CASSLDRGQNEQFF; CDR3 DNA: TGTGCTAGCAGCTTAGACAGGGGGCAAAATGAGCAGTTCTTC
D gene: TRBD1; V gene: TRBV29-1; J gene: TRBJ2-7; clone size: NA; CDR3 protein: CSVSRGNEGCEQYF; CDR3 DNA: TGCAGCGTCTCCAGGGGGAATGAGGGCTGCGAGCAGTACTTC
D gene: NA; V gene: TRBV6-5; J gene: TRBJ2-7; clone size: NA; CDR3 protein: CAMGGDRTSYEQYF; CDR3 DNA: TGTGCCATGGGGGGGGACAGAACTTCCTACGAGCAGTACTTC
D gene: NA; V gene: TRBV27; J gene: TRBJ2-6; clone size: few; CDR3 protein: CASSPQARSGANVLTF; CDR3 DNA: TGTGCCAGCAGTCCCCAGGCGCGCTCTGGGGCCAACGTCCTGACTTTC
D gene: TRBD1; V gene: TRBV6-5; J gene: TRBJ1-6; clone size: many; CDR3 protein: CASSHPQGINSPLHF; CDR3 DNA: TGTGCCAGCAGCCATCCACAGGGGATAAATTCACCCCTCCACTTT
D gene: NA; V gene: TRBV7-2; J gene: TRBJ1-5; clone size: once; CDR3 protein: CASSPGAPNQPQHF; CDR3 DNA: TGTGCCAGCAGTCCGGGGGCGCCGAATCAGCCCCAGCATTTT
D gene: NA; V gene: TRBV5-6; J gene: TRBJ2-7; clone size: NA; CDR3 protein: CASQPGLTPYEQYF; CDR3 DNA: TGTGCCAGCCAACCGGGACTTACCCCCTACGAGCAGTACTTC
D gene: NA; V gene: TRBV7-2; J gene: TRBJ1-5; clone size: NA; CDR3 protein: CASSSIPNQPQHF; CDR3 DNA: TGTGCCAGCAGCTCGATACCGAATCAGCCCCAGCATTTT
D gene: NA; V gene: TRBV6-6; J gene: TRBJ2-7; clone size: many; CDR3 protein: CASHNRTRGYEQYF; CDR3 DNA: TGTGCCAGTCATAACCGGACCAGGGGCTACGAGCAGTACTTC
D gene: TRBD1; V gene: TRBV12-3/TRBV12-4; J gene: TRBJ2-1; clone size: NA; CDR3 protein: CASSLVPGTGLYNEQFF; CDR3 DNA: TGTGCCAGCAGTCTTGTTCCCGGGACAGGGCTCTACAATGAGCAGTTCTTC
D gene: NA; V gene: TRBV4-1; J gene: TRBJ2-6; clone size: NA; CDR3 protein: CASSLRTVLSGANVLTF; CDR3 DNA: TGCGCCAGCAGCCTCCGGACAGTTCTCTCTGGGGCCAACGTCCTGACTTTC
D gene: NA; V gene: TRBV3-1; J gene: TRBJ2-7; clone size: NA; CDR3 protein: CASSQDRIYNEQYF; CDR3 DNA: TGTGCCAGCAGCCAAGACCGGATTTACAATGAGCAGTACTTC
D gene: NA; V gene: TRBV2; J gene: TRBJ1-2; clone size: NA; CDR3 protein: CASSEIMTPNYGYTF; CDR3 DNA: TGTGCCAGCAGTGAAATCATGACACCGAACTATGGCTACACCTTC
D gene: NA; V gene: TRBV7-2; J gene: TRBJ2-3; clone size: few; CDR3 protein: CASSFSVSTQYF; CDR3 DNA: TGTGCCAGCAGCTTCAGCGTCAGTACGCAGTATTTT
D gene: NA; V gene: TRBV13; J gene: TRBJ1-1; clone size: many; CDR3 protein: CASSLGGPDGGVWNTEAFF; CDR3 DNA: TGTGCCAGCAGCTTAGGGGGCCCCGACGGTGGTGTGTGGAACACTGAAGCTTTCTTT
D gene: TRBD2; V gene: TRBV20-1; J gene: TRBJ2-5; clone size: NA; CDR3 protein: CSARGLAGAYQETQYF; CDR3 DNA: TGCAGTGCTAGAGGGCTAGCGGGGGCTTACCAAGAGACCCAGTACTTC
D gene: TRBD1; V gene: TRBV20-1; J gene: TRBJ1-1; clone size: NA; CDR3 protein: CSAGTGQGALVTEAFF; CDR3 DNA: TGCAGTGCTGGAACGGGACAGGGAGCCCTAGTGACTGAAGCTTTCTTT
D gene: TRBD1; V gene: TRBV4-2; J gene: TRBJ2-2; clone size: NA; CDR3 protein: CASSPQGADTGELFF; CDR3 DNA: TGTGCCAGCAGCCCCCAGGGGGCAGACACCGGGGAGCTGTTTTTT
D gene: TRBD2; V gene: TRBV12-3/TRBV12-4; J gene: TRBJ2-1; clone size: NA; CDR3 protein: CASRRTSGNEQFF; CDR3 DNA: TGTGCCAGCAGAAGGACTAGCGGGAATGAGCAGTTCTTC
D gene: NA; V gene: TRBV7-2; J gene: TRBJ1-1; clone size: NA; CDR3 protein: CASSLHSEDTEAFF; CDR3 DNA: TGTGCCAGCAGCTTACACAGCGAGGACACTGAAGCTTTCTTT
D gene: NA; V gene: TRBV5-1; J gene: TRBJ2-5; clone size: NA; CDR3 protein: CASSVDRGPQQLETQYF; CDR3 DNA: TGCGCCAGCAGCGTGGACCGCGGTCCGCAACAATTGGAGACCCAGTACTTC
D gene: TRBD2; V gene: TRBV29-1; J gene: TRBJ2-1; clone size: few; CDR3 protein: CSAGLAGYNEQFF; CDR3 DNA: TGCAGCGCTGGACTAGCGGGATACAATGAGCAGTTCTTC
D gene: TRBD1; V gene: TRBV6-2/TRBV6-3; J gene: TRBJ2-5; clone size: NA; CDR3 protein: CASSYLRGETQYF; CDR3 DNA: TGTGCCAGCAGTTATCTCAGGGGGGAGACCCAGTACTTC
D gene: TRBD1; V gene: TRBV15; J gene: TRBJ1-5; clone size: few; CDR3 protein: CATSSLDRDNQPQHF; CDR3 DNA: TGTGCCACCAGCAGTTTGGACAGGGACAATCAGCCCCAGCATTTT
D gene: NA; V gene: TRBV19; J gene: TRBJ2-6; clone size: few; CDR3 protein: CASSIGDSGANVLTF; CDR3 DNA: TGTGCCAGTAGTATAGGGGACTCTGGGGCCAACGTCCTGACTTTC
D gene: TRBD2; V gene: TRBV12-3/TRBV12-4; J gene: TRBJ2-5; clone size: NA; CDR3 protein: CANPRGGREETQYF; CDR3 DNA: TGTGCCAACCCGCGCGGGGGGCGCGAAGAGACCCAGTACTTC
D gene: NA; V gene: TRBV11-2; J gene: TRBJ1-1; clone size: NA; CDR3 protein: CASSYKGRLNTEAFF; CDR3 DNA: TGTGCCAGCAGCTATAAAGGACGTCTGAACACTGAAGCTTTCTTT
D gene: NA; V gene: TRBV7-8; J gene: TRBJ2-7; clone size: few; CDR3 protein: CASSPLGGRRSYEQYF; CDR3 DNA: TGTGCCAGCAGCCCGTTAGGGGGGAGGAGATCCTACGAGCAGTACTTC
D gene: TRBD2; V gene: TRBV20-1; J gene: TRBJ2-1; clone size: few; CDR3 protein: CSAHRSGSGEQFF; CDR3 DNA: TGCAGTGCTCATAGGAGCGGGAGCGGTGAGCAGTTCTTC
D gene: NA; V gene: TRBV27; J gene: TRBJ1-6; clone size: NA; CDR3 protein: CASSYGQYNSPLHF; CDR3 DNA: TGTGCCAGCAGTTACGGACAATATAATTCACCCCTCCACTTT
D gene: NA; V gene: TRBV7-9; J gene: TRBJ1-2; clone size: NA; CDR3 protein: CASSQGRGINYGYTF; CDR3 DNA: TGTGCCAGCAGCCAGGGGCGCGGTATTAACTATGGCTACACCTTC
D gene: NA; V gene: TRBV2; J gene: TRBJ2-3; clone size: NA; CDR3 protein: CASRPTLLGATQYF; CDR3 DNA: TGTGCCAGCAGGCCTACCCTACTAGGGGCGACGCAGTATTTT
D gene: TRBD2; V gene: TRBV20-1; J gene: TRBJ2-1; clone size: NA; CDR3 protein: CSARDSGGLGNEQFF; CDR3 DNA: TGCAGTGCTAGAGATAGCGGGGGCTTAGGGAATGAGCAGTTCTTC
D gene: TRBD2; V gene: TRBV29-1; J gene: TRBJ2-3; clone size: few; CDR3 protein: CSVRASGRGTDTQYF; CDR3 DNA: TGCAGCGTACGGGCTAGCGGGAGGGGCACAGATACGCAGTATTTT